This TCR beta chain was captured in a study of blood T cell repertoires in COVID-19 (dated by TCRdb to about 2020). Describing the broader study: Collaborator samples came from the United States, Italy and Spain and covered acute and convalescent phases of COVID-19. Samples were obtained from the ongoing ImmuneRACE study (first 160 participants) and from 1,254 subjects provided by 6 global collaborators. A freely available public database, intended as a resource for researchers studying the immune response to SARS-CoV-2, is where the repertoires were released. The material from the prospective study consisted of cDNA or gDNA derived from T cells, B-cell-depleted T cells, or PBMCs. Deeply sampled blood TCRbeta repertoires from subjects exposed to, actively infected with, or recovered from COVID-19 were included in the dataset. Nearly every sample came with metadata listing a de-identified subject ID, COVID-19 status, age in years and sex. Where available, HLA class I and class II types were obtained from metadata supplied by the sample provider rather than from assay-based typing. The paper's findings and limits, for the study overall: The quantity of clinical and demographic metadata differed by source and by participant and was supplied without curation.

TCRbeta CDR3 regions were amplified from genomic DNA by means of the immunoSEQ Assay, a bias-controlled multiplex PCR. The authors' analysis ran thus. Within the assay, amplification of reference gene primers was used to estimate how many nucleated cells each sample contained. Sequence reads were collapsed and filtered to measure the absolute abundance of every unique TCRbeta CDR3 rearrangement. For each sample, productive Simpson clonality was calculated as the square root of Simpson's diversity index over productive rearrangements. Entries here come from immuneACCESS through TCRdb and include only in-frame sequences with V and J called. Some clones fail to appear in such tables; in the studies checked, an unresolved V gene covers under half of the shortfall, and the cause of the remainder is unknown. Clone size and the V and J calls come from that table; the DNA yielded D and trimming. The sample has some 86,000 clones on record, 70% to 90% of them singletons. About 14% of the sample lies in the top ten.

Each collaborating institution followed its own protocols to collect whole blood in K2EDTA tubes. Collaborator samples were shipped for TCRbeta analysis as frozen whole blood, isolated PBMCs, or DNA extracted from either sample type. On this clone: Its cognate antigen has yet to be identified. Base qualities are not recorded, but no much larger clone differs from it by a single base.

Sequences were obtained from peripheral blood. The receptor comes from a woman in her seventies with acute or convalescent COVID-19.

The CDR3 here reads CASSQQGNGYEQYV. The nucleotide sequence reads TGTGCCAGCAGCCAACAGGGGAACGGTTACGAGCAGTACGTC. The rearrangement joined TRBV6-2 or TRBV6-3 to TRBJ2-7, and 7 junctional nucleotides match TRBD1. At the junction V is shortened by 6 bases and J by 4 bases; bases outside the gene matches: 9. From a lookup of the germline V gene, CDR1 and CDR2 are MNHEY and SVGEGT. The CDR3 covers 14 residues, taking in both the cysteine and the valine. Kept here is only the CDR3 DNA, which spans 42 bases and is read in frame from base 1.